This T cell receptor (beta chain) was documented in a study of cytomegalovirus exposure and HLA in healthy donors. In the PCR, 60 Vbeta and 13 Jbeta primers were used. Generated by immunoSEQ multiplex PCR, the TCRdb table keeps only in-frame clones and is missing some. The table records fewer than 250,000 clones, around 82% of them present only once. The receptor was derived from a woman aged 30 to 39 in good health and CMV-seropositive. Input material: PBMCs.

This chain's CDR3 is CASSSPFRKNTEAFF. CDR3 nucleotide sequence: TGTGCCAGCAGCTCGCCTTTCAGAAAGAACACTGAAGCTTTCTTT. The chain links TRBV7-9 to TRBJ1-1; D remains unclear. With 4 bases removed from V and 1 base from J, the gap between germline ends came to 13 bases. Germline CDR1 is SEHNR and CDR2 is FQNEAQ (reference sequence). This CDR3 spans 15 amino acids.